What follows are 11 T cell receptor beta chains derived from one specimen sequenced in a study of T-cell reconstitution after alpha-beta-depleted transplantation in children. During its preparation, the TCRbeta library received unique molecular identifiers. TCRdb ran MiXCR on the PCR reads and lists one entry per CDR3 protein. The sample comprises about 110,000 distinct CDR3 sequences, 10% of which are singletons, and under 35% rests with the top ten. The sample was PBMCs, taken before TCRalphabeta/CD19-depleted stem cell transplant. These receptors were collected from a boy aged 2-9 years with acute lymphoblastic leukemia, due to receive a stem cell transplant.

This clonotype was counted many times. The rearrangement joins TRBV20-1 to TRBJ1-2; D unclear. The ends were cut back, 1 base at V and 6 bases at J, with 9 bases in the middle. Germline V lookup: CDR1 DFQATT, CDR2 SNEGSKA (reference sequence). The CDR3 is 12 residues long. Here the CDR3 reads CSARALPDGYTF. The CDR3 nucleotides are TGCAGTGCTAGAGCCCTTCCAGATGGCTACACCTTC.

This clonotype appeared a few times. This chain links TRBV6-1 with TRBJ2-1; D is possibly TRBD2 (6 bases). V gave up 1 base and J gave up 12 bases, with 13 bases separating them. The CDR3 runs to 13 residues. Per the germline V gene, CDR1 is MNHNS and CDR2 is SASEGT. In DNA, the CDR3 is TGTGCCAGCAGTGAAGAGCCCGAGGAGGGGCAGTTCTTC. Amino acid sequence: CASSEEPEEGQFF.

This clonotype was detected ten times or more. In DNA form, the CDR3 reads TGTGCCAGCAGCCTTCAGGGGAACACTGAAGCTTTCTTT. Translation gives CASSLQGNTEAFF. V is TRBV3-1 and J is TRBJ1-1; the D gene is possibly TRBD1 (5 bases). Trimming shortened V by 4 bases and J by 1 base, and 7 bases separated the two germline ends. The CDR3 totals 13 residues. Germline values: CDR1 LGHDT, CDR2 YNNKEL (reference sequence).

This clonotype has a count of ten or more. This chain connects TRBV7-2 to TRBJ2-3, with 9 nucleotides matching TRBD2. The CDR3 is 15 amino acids. Germline V gene data show CDR1 as SGHTA and CDR2 as FQGNSA. V shed 3 bases, J shed 0 bases, and the junction held 1 base outside the gene matches. CDR3 amino acids: CASSFSGSSTDTQYF. CDR3 bases: TGTGCCAGCAGCTTTAGCGGGAGTAGCACAGATACGCAGTATTTT.

This chain joins TRBV11-1 and TRBJ2-1; TRBD2 matches at 12 bases. The V gene's germline CDR1 is SGHAT and CDR2 FQDESV (reference sequence). The CDR3 covers 18 residues. Trimming removed 4 bases from V and 6 bases from J; junction bases left unmatched: 13. The CDR3 sequence is CASSSTTRASGRGNEQFF. CDR3 sequence (DNA): TGTGCCAGCAGCTCGACAACCCGGGCTAGCGGGAGGGGCAATGAGCAGTTCTTC.

This clonotype was found a few times. The rearrangement links TRBV27 to TRBJ1-3; D is unresolved. Germline-derived CDR1 and CDR2 are MNHEY and SMNVEV (reference sequence). Trimming took off 3 bases at V and 2 bases at J, with 8 bases between the two ends. The CDR3 has 14 amino acids. CDR3 sequence: CASSFRVPGNTIYF. Here the CDR3 DNA reads TGTGCCAGCAGTTTTCGGGTTCCTGGAAACACCATATATTTT.

This clonotype was seen at least ten times. The chain carries TRBV12-3 or TRBV12-4 and TRBJ2-1; TRBD2 aligns across 8 bases. This CDR3 comprises 15 residues. The V gene end was trimmed by 6 bases and the J gene end by 3 bases; junction bases not matched to a gene: 7. In DNA form, the CDR3 reads TGTGCCAGCAGCCCGGGACTAGAGCGCTACAATGAGCAGTTCTTC. Translation: CASSPGLERYNEQFF.

This clonotype was counted only a few times. The V and J genes are TRBV7-9 and TRBJ2-2; maybe TRBD2 (5 bases). V was pared by 5 bases and J by 1 base, with 11 bases between. Germline V lookup: CDR1 SEHNR, CDR2 FQNEAQ (reference sequence). This CDR3 spans 15 amino acids. The CDR3 nucleotides are TGTGCCAGCAGCCTCCACGAGGGGAACACCGGGGAGCTGTTTTTT. It specifies CASSLHEGNTGELFF.

This clonotype was recorded many times. The chain links TRBV5-1 to TRBJ2-1; D is uncertain. The CDR3 length is 13 residues. V gave up 2 bases and J gave up 8 bases, with 11 bases separating them. Germline assignment: CDR1 SGHRS and CDR2 YFSETQ. This CDR3 reads CASSFSQGHEQFF. Written as DNA, the CDR3 is TGCGCCAGCAGCTTCTCACAAGGGCATGAGCAGTTCTTC.

The chain combines TRBV6-1 with TRBJ1-1; D may be TRBD1 (6 bases). V lost 7 bases, J lost 1 base, and 13 bases lay in between. CDR3 length: 14 amino acids. Germline V gene lookup returns CDR1 MNHNS and CDR2 SASEGT. The chain's CDR3 is CASTKTGWNTEAFF. DNA of the CDR3: TGTGCCAGCACCAAGACAGGATGGAACACTGAAGCTTTCTTT.

This clonotype was seen ten or more times. In DNA, the CDR3 is TGTGCCAGCAGCTTGGTAAGGGGGATCCATCAGCCCCAGCATTTT. Amino acids: CASSLVRGIHQPQHF. V gene TRBV5-8 combines with J gene TRBJ1-5; maybe TRBD1 (6 bases). Trimming left V 0 bases short and J 5 bases short, with 12 bases between. CDR1 is SGHTS and CDR2 is YDEGEE in the germline V gene. The CDR3 contains 15 residues.